The clone carrying this T cell receptor (beta chain) has a single count. The data originate from a study of shared clonotypes between healthy human individuals. Germline V gives CDR1 SGHTA, CDR2 FQGNSA. Deletions cut 8 bases from V and 4 bases from J, with 15 bases between. The CDR3 has 15 residues. TCRdb's copy holds only in-frame clones and misses some; the assay was immunoSEQ multiplex PCR. The sample has about 2.3 million clones, 85% to 95% seen once. The specimen sequenced was naive CD4+ T cells from PBMCs. Subset: CD45RA+ positively selected. J is TRBJ2-6 and V is TRBV7-2; D call uncertain. The origin of this receptor is a man aged 18 to 29 in good health. Some clones in this sample may be carry-over from other donors' samples. DNA for the CDR3: TGTGCCAGCCCTGGACCGGGCTCCGGGGCCAACGTCCTGACTTTC. It encodes CASPGPGSGANVLTF.